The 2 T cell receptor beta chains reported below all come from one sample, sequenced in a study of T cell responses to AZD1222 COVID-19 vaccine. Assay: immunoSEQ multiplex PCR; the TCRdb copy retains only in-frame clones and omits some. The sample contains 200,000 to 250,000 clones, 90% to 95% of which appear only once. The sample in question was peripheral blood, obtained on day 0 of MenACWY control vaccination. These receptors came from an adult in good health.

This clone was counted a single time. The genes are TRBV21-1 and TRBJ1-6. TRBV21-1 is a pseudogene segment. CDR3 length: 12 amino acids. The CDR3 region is CASTSGVSPLHF. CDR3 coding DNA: TGTGCCAGCACCTCTGGGGTTTCACCCCTCCACTTT.

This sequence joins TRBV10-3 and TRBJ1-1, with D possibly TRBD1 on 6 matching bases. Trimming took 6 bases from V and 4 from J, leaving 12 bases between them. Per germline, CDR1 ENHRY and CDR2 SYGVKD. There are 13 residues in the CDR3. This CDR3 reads CAISGGLSTEAFF. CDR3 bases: TGTGCCATCAGCGGGGGGCTGAGCACTGAAGCTTTCTTT.